This is a list of T cell receptor beta chains from one sample in a study of shared clonotypes between healthy human individuals. The method was immunoSEQ multiplex PCR; TCRdb's version includes in-frame clones alone and lacks a portion of them. Here the sample spans some 700,000 clones, about 92% being singletons. The sequenced material came from memory CD8+ T cells from PBMCs. These receptors were collected from a man between 18 and 29 years old in good health. Some clones in this sample may be carry-over from other donors' samples. The CDR3 runs from the conserved cysteine through the conserved F or W. A D gene is named only where the DNA matches it firmly. Clone size is not always given. Where it is, it says once, few, many or a class for expanded clones.

V: TRBV28
J: TRBJ2-7
D: TRBD2
size: .
DNA: TGTGCCAGCAGTGTCCAGCGGGAGGGTCTTGAGCAGTACTTC
CDR3: CASSVQREGLEQYF

V: TRBV5-6
J: TRBJ2-7
D: TRBD1
size: .
DNA: TGTGCCAGCAGCCCCGGGACAGGAGATATTCGCGAGCAGTACTTC
CDR3: CASSPGTGDIREQYF

V: TRBV7-9
J: TRBJ1-2
D: .
size: .
DNA: TGTGCCAGCAGCCCCCGGGGAACCCCTAACTATGGCTACACCTTC
CDR3: CASSPRGTPNYGYTF

V: TRBV7-3
J: TRBJ2-3
D: TRBD2
size: .
DNA: TGTGCCAGCAGCTTTGGGGGACTAGCGGATTACACAGATACGCAGTATTTT
CDR3: CASSFGGLADYTDTQYF

V: TRBV5-1
J: TRBJ2-7
D: TRBD1
size: .
DNA: TGCGCCAGCAGCTCGGGGACAGGGGCCTACGAGCAGTACTTC
CDR3: CASSSGTGAYEQYF

V: TRBV19
J: TRBJ2-1
D: .
size: .
DNA: TGTGCCAGTAGTGGGAACACCTACAATGAGCAGTTCTTC
CDR3: CASSGNTYNEQFF

V: TRBV27
J: TRBJ2-7
D: .
size: once
DNA: TGTGCCAGCAGTTTATGGGCCGGTGGGGCCTACGAGCAGTACTTC
CDR3: CASSLWAGGAYEQYF

V: TRBV6-5
J: TRBJ2-3
D: .
size: .
DNA: TGTGCCAGCAGAGAGCTGGTCCGCACAGATACGCAGTATTTT
CDR3: CASRELVRTDTQYF

V: TRBV27
J: TRBJ2-7
D: TRBD1
size: .
DNA: TGTGCCAGCAGTTTAGGAGCGGGACAGGGACTTAGAGAGCAGTACTTC
CDR3: CASSLGAGQGLREQYF

V: TRBV6-5
J: TRBJ1-2
D: .
size: .
DNA: TGTGCCAGCAGTTACGGGGGCCCCGGCTATGGCTACACCTTC
CDR3: CASSYGGPGYGYTF

V: TRBV28
J: TRBJ2-5
D: .
size: .
DNA: TGTGCCAGCAGCACCCCACCCGACTTCCAAGAGACCCAGTACTTC
CDR3: CASSTPPDFQETQYF

V: TRBV6-5
J: TRBJ2-3
D: .
size: .
DNA: TGTGCCAGCAGACGCAGCGGGTCGGGGACAGATACGCAGTATTTT
CDR3: CASRRSGSGTDTQYF

V: TRBV6-6
J: TRBJ2-7
D: TRBD2
size: .
DNA: TGTGCCAGCAGCGCTAGCGGGAGGGGGTACGAGCAGTACTTC
CDR3: CASSASGRGYEQYF

V: TRBV9
J: TRBJ2-2
D: .
size: .
DNA: TGTGCCAGCAGCGTAGAAAGAGGGGTGTATCACACCGGGGAGCTGTTTTTT
CDR3: CASSVERGVYHTGELFF

V: TRBV19
J: TRBJ2-2
D: .
size: once
DNA: TGTGCCAGTAGTGTTGATCCCACCGGGGAGCTGTTTTTT
CDR3: CASSVDPTGELFF

V: TRBV19
J: TRBJ2-7
D: .
size: .
DNA: TGTGCCAGTAGTCCCCGGGACGGGACCTACGAGCAGTACTTC
CDR3: CASSPRDGTYEQYF

V: TRBV6-1
J: TRBJ2-5
D: .
size: .
DNA: TGTGCCAGCAGTGACTGGGCTAGCGAGCCCCAAGAGACCCAGTACTTC
CDR3: CASSDWASEPQETQYF

V: TRBV27
J: TRBJ2-4
D: .
size: .
DNA: TGTGCCAGCAGTTTACGGGGGTCCCCAGGGAACATTCAGTACTTC
CDR3: CASSLRGSPGNIQYF

V: TRBV6-5
J: TRBJ2-7
D: .
size: once
DNA: TGTGCCAGCAGTCTGGGGCGGGGTCCCTACGAGCAGTACTTC
CDR3: CASSLGRGPYEQYF

V: TRBV11-2
J: TRBJ2-1
D: TRBD2
size: once
DNA: TGTGCCAGCAGCCGGGGACTAGCGACGGATGAGCAGTTCTTC
CDR3: CASSRGLATDEQFF

V: TRBV11-2
J: TRBJ2-2
D: .
size: .
DNA: TGTGCCAGCAGCAACCGCTACCCCGCCGGGAACACCGGGGAGCTGTTTTTT
CDR3: CASSNRYPAGNTGELFF

V: TRBV7-6
J: TRBJ2-7
D: .
size: .
DNA: TGTGCCAGCAGCTTCGGGTCCGGACTGACCTACGAGCAGTACTTC
CDR3: CASSFGSGLTYEQYF

V: TRBV6-1
J: TRBJ2-2
D: .
size: .
DNA: TGTGCCAGCCAACGTCTCCCGAACACCGGGGAGCTGTTTTTT
CDR3: CASQRLPNTGELFF

V: TRBV19
J: TRBJ2-7
D: TRBD2
size: .
DNA: TGTGCCAGTAGGGAAGCGGGAGCTTCCTACGAGCAGTACTTC
CDR3: CASREAGASYEQYF

V: TRBV9
J: TRBJ1-2
D: .
size: .
DNA: TGTGCCAGCAGCGTAGGGTCGAAAGCCTCCTATGGCTACACCTTC
CDR3: CASSVGSKASYGYTF

V: TRBV28
J: TRBJ2-1
D: .
size: .
DNA: TGTGCCAGCAGTTTTCCGACTAATGCCCCCGAAAAGCAGTTCTTC
CDR3: CASSFPTNAPEKQFF